A selection of T cell receptor beta chains follows, all from one sample in a study of early T cells in non-severe SARS-CoV-2 infection. In TCRdb, the 5' RACE reads were re-called with MiXCR into one record per CDR3 protein. Here the sample spans under 35,000 distinct CDR3 sequences, approximately 5.6% being singletons. Sequenced material: whole blood. The receptors were gathered from an adult who was a healthcare worker with PCR-confirmed SARS-CoV-2 infection or an uninfected control (not recorded which). The CDR3 runs from the conserved cysteine through the conserved F or W. Expanded clones are given a class, and other clones once, few, many or no size at all.

clone size,V gene,J gene,CDR3 protein
few,TRBV20-1,TRBJ2-1,CSARARLVGNNEQFF
.,TRBV2,TRBJ1-1,CASTSVKGRKANTEAFF
few,TRBV18,TRBJ2-7,CASSLQGGYEQYF
many,TRBV27,TRBJ2-1,CASSLRMWVGLAGGVDEQFF
.,TRBV6-2/TRBV6-3,TRBJ2-2,CASTLRGLAGVPGELFF
many,TRBV10-2,TRBJ1-1,CASSESGPRTEAFF
.,TRBV11-2,TRBJ2-7,CASSLGTSSYEQYF
.,TRBV6-5,TRBJ1-1,CASRTGNTEAFF
many,TRBV28,TRBJ2-1,CASSLLFGGYNEQFF
many,TRBV7-6,TRBJ2-7,CASSLRWDTESYEQYF
.,TRBV5-4,TRBJ1-1,CASSLGRDRLNTEAFF
few,TRBV6-1,TRBJ2-7,CASSEAGPGTGGYEQYF
many,TRBV20-1,TRBJ2-1,CSANRLGNADYNEQFF
.,TRBV6-1,TRBJ2-1,CASSARTRDNEQFF
.,TRBV20-1,TRBJ2-3,CSSRDEGQGTSGIDTDTQYF
many,TRBV2,TRBJ2-7,CASSYSSYEQYF
.,TRBV18,TRBJ2-7,CASTLFTGGTHYEQYF
.,TRBV7-3,TRBJ2-3,CASSPTDGTQYF